The clone carrying this TCR beta chain was observed a single time. Repertoires were generated with immunoSEQ multiplex PCR, while TCRdb's copy carries only in-frame clones and drops some. This table holds 310,000 or so clones, roughly 87% found once. Two negative PCRs, clearance, or symptom resolution characterized the recovered Cohort 3 donors. The source of the sample is a study of blood T cell repertoires in COVID-19. Across the whole study: Researchers got acute and convalescent COVID-19 samples from the United States, Italy and Spain. Sources were T cells, B-cell-depleted T cells, or PBMCs; the material itself was cDNA or gDNA.

From germline, CDR1 is SGHTA and CDR2 FQGNSA. The V and J ends lost 4 bases and 3 bases, in that order; junction bases with no gene match: 9. The CDR3 is made up of 16 amino acids. Sequencing was performed on PBMCs or T cells enriched from blood (not recorded which). The chain links TRBV7-2 to TRBJ2-1, with 7 bases fitting TRBD2. The sequence came from a woman under 30 who had recovered from COVID-19. The CDR3, as DNA: TGTGCCAGCAGCTCCCTGTTCGAGCGGGGCTACAATGAGCAGTTCTTC. It yields the protein CASSSLFERGYNEQFF.